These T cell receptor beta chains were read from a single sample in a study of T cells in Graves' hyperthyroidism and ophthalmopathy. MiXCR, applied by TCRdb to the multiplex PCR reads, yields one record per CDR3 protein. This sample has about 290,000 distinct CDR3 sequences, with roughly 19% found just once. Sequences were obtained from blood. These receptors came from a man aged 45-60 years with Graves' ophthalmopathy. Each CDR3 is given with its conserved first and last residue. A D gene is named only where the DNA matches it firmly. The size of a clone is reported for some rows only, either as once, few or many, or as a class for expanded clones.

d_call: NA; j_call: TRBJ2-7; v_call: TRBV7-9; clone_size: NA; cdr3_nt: TGTGCCAGCAGTACTACGGAGAGAGGGAGAGCCTACGAGCAGTACTTC; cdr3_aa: CASSTTERGRAYEQYF
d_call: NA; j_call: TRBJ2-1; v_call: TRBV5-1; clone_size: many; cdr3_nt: TGCGCCAGCAGCTTAGGAGTAAGGACGAAAGAGCAGTTCTTC; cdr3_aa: CASSLGVRTKEQFF
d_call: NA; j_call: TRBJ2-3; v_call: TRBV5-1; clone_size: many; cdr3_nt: TGCGCCAGCAGCCCCGGCCACACAGATACGCAGTATTTT; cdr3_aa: CASSPGHTDTQYF
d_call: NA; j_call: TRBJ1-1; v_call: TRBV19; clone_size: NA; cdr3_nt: TGTGCCAGTAGTATAGATTACAGGCTTGAAGCTTTCTTT; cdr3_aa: CASSIDYRLEAFF
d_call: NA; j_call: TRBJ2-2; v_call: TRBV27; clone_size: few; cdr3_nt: TGTGCCAGCAGTCTGGTCCTGCTGGGTACCGGGGAGCTGTTTTTT; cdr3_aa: CASSLVLLGTGELFF
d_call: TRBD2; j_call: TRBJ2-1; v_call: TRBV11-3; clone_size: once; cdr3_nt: TGTGCCAGCAGTTCGACTAGCGGGAGCTCCTGCAATGAGCAGTTCTTC; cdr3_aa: CASSSTSGSSCNEQFF
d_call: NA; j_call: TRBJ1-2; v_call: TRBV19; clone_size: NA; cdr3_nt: TGTGCCAGTAGTCCTCGGGAATATGGCTACACCTTC; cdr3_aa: CASSPREYGYTF
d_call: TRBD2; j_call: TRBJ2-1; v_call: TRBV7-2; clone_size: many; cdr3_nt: TGTGCCAGCAGCTTAGCGGCTAGCGGGACGGGGGAGCAGTTCTTC; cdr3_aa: CASSLAASGTGEQFF
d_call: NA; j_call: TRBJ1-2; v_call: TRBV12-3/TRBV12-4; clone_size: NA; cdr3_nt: TGTGCCAGCAGAGTGGGGGGAGGGCCCAACTATGGCTACACCTTC; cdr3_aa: CASRVGGGPNYGYTF
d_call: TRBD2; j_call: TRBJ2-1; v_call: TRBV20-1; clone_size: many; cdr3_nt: TGCAGTGCGCTTACTAGCGGGCGGACCTACAATGAGCAGTTCTTC; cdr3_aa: CSALTSGRTYNEQFF
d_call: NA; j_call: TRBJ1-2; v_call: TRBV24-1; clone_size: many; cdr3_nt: TGTGCCACCAGTGACGGGTCAGCTAACTATGGCTACACCTTC; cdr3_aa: CATSDGSANYGYTF
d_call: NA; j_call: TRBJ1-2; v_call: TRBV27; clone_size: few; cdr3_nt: TGTGCCAGCCGGGTGGACGGGAACTATGGCTACACCTTC; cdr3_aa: CASRVDGNYGYTF
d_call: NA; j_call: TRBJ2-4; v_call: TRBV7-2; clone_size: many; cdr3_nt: TGTGCCACCCAACCACCAGCCAAAAACATTCAGTACTTC; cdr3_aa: CATQPPAKNIQYF
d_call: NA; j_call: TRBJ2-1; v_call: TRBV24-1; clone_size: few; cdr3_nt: TGTGCCACCAGTGACCCCGGAGCGAGCCGCTCCCACAATGAGCAGTTCTTC; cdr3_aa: CATSDPGASRSHNEQFF
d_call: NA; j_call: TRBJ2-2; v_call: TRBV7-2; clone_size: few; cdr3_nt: TGTGCCAGCAGCCCCGGGAGGGGACAGATAAACACCGGGGAGCTGTTTTTT; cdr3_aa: CASSPGRGQINTGELFF
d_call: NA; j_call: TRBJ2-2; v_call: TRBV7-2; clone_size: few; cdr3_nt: TGTGCCAGCAGCTTAAACAGGGTGTCCGGGGAGCTGTTTTTT; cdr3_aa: CASSLNRVSGELFF
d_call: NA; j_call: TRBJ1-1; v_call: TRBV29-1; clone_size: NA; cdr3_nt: TGCAGCGTTGAGTTGGGGGACAAGAACACTGAAGCTTTCTTT; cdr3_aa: CSVELGDKNTEAFF
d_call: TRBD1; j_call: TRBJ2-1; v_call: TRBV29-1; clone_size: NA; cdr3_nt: TGCAGCGGATTATCTTGGGGACAGGGGATCTACAATGAGCAGTTCTTC; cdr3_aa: CSGLSWGQGIYNEQFF
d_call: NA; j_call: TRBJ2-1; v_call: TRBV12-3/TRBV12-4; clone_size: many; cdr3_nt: TGTGCCAGCAGCCTAAGGTCAGGGTACAATGAGCAGTTCTTC; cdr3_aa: CASSLRSGYNEQFF
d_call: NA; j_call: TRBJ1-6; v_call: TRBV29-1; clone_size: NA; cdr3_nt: TGCAGCGCCTCACAGGGATTATTCTCACCCCTCCACTTT; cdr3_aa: CSASQGLFSPLHF
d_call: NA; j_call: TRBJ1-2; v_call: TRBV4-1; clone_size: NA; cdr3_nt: TGCGCCAGCAGCCAAGCAGCAGCCCGCTATGGCTACACCTTC; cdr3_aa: CASSQAAARYGYTF
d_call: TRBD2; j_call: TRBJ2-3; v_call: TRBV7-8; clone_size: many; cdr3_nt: TGTGCCAGCAGCTTTGGAGCGGGAGGAACGACAGATACGCAGTATTTT; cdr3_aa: CASSFGAGGTTDTQYF
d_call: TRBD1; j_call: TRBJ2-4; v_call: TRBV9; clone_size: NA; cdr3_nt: TGTGCCAGCAGCGCGTCAGGGGGCTTAGGGGCCAAAAACATTCAGTACTTC; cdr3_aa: CASSASGGLGAKNIQYF
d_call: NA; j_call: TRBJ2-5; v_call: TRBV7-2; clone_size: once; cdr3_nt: TGTGCCAGCAGCTTAGAGGGGGTCCGCAAAGGGACCCAGTACTTC; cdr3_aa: CASSLEGVRKGTQYF
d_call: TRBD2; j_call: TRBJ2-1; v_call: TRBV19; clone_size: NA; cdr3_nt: TGTGCCAGTATCTGCCTAGCGGGAGAATACTACAATGAGCAGTTCTTC; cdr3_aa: CASICLAGEYYNEQFF